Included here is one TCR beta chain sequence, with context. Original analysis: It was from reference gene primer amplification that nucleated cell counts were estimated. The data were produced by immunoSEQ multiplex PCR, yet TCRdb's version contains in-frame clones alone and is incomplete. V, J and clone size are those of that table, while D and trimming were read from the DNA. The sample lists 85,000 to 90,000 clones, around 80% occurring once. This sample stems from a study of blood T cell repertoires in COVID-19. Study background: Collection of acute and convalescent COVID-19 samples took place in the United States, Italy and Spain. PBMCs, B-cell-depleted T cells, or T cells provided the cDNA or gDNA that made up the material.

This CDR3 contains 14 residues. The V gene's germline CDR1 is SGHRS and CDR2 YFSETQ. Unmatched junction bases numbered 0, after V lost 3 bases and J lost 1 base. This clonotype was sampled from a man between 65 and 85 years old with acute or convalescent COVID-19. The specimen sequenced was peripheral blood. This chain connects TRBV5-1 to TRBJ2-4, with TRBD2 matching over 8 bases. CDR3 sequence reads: CASSSSGAKNIQYF. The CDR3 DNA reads TGCGCCAGCAGCTCTAGCGGGGCCAAAAACATTCAGTACTTC.